This T cell receptor beta chain was profiled in a study of patients and donors after allogeneic stem cell transplantation. This clonotype turned up a few times. Each CDR3 protein is one row after TCRdb ran MiXCR on the RT-PCR reads. This table holds around 200,000 distinct CDR3 sequences, roughly two fifths found once. CDR3 size: 13 residues. Germline trimming cut 2 bases from V and 8 bases from J; bases unmatched to any gene: 3. The clonotype comes from a human donor who was either an allogeneic HSCT recipient or a stem cell or donor lymphocyte infusion donor (not recorded which). It is not recorded whose cells these are; they may come from a transplant donor. The rearrangement joins TRBV12-3 or TRBV12-4 to TRBJ1-2, with 9 bases matching TRBD1. Specimen: blood, either unsorted or a sorted T cell fraction (not recorded which). The CDR3, as DNA: TGTGCCAGCAGTTTAAGGACAGGGGACGGCTACACCTTC. It specifies CASSLRTGDGYTF.